A selection of T cell receptor beta chains follows, all from one sample in a study of blood T cell repertoires in COVID-19. Profiling relied on immunoSEQ multiplex PCR, and the TCRdb table lists in-frame clones only, not all of them. The sample includes under 300,000 clones, around 85% of them seen just once. The material sequenced was peripheral blood. These TCRs come from a woman in her thirties or forties with active or convalescent COVID-19. Each CDR3 is given with its conserved first and last residue. The D gene is left open where the match is weak. For some rows the clone size is stated as once, few or many, or as a class when expanded; others skip it.

clone_size: NA; d_call: TRBD1; v_call: TRBV7-9; j_call: TRBJ1-6; cdr3_nt: TGTGCCAGCAGGGGGACAGGGACTAATTCACCCCTCCACTTT; cdr3_aa: CASRGTGTNSPLHF
clone_size: NA; d_call: NA; v_call: TRBV6-1; j_call: TRBJ1-2; cdr3_nt: TGTGCCAGCAGCTCCCCGGGGGGATCCCTCTATGGCTACACCTTC; cdr3_aa: CASSSPGGSLYGYTF
clone_size: NA; d_call: NA; v_call: TRBV5-1; j_call: TRBJ1-1; cdr3_nt: TGCGCCAGCAGCTTGGACAGAGCGGACACTGAAGCTTTCTTT; cdr3_aa: CASSLDRADTEAFF
clone_size: NA; d_call: NA; v_call: TRBV24-1; j_call: TRBJ2-5; cdr3_nt: TGTGCCACCAGTGATTCAGGGTTCGAGACCCAGTACTTC; cdr3_aa: CATSDSGFETQYF
clone_size: NA; d_call: TRBD2; v_call: TRBV11-3; j_call: TRBJ2-1; cdr3_nt: TGTGCCAGCAGCTTAGAGGGGACTAGAAATGAGCAGTTCTTC; cdr3_aa: CASSLEGTRNEQFF
clone_size: once; d_call: NA; v_call: TRBV18; j_call: TRBJ1-6; cdr3_nt: TGTGCCAGCTCACCACGAGAGGGTAATTCACCCCTCCACTTT; cdr3_aa: CASSPREGNSPLHF
clone_size: many; d_call: TRBD2; v_call: TRBV5-1; j_call: TRBJ2-1; cdr3_nt: TGCGCCAGCAGCTTGCGTGCGGGGGGGATCCACAATGAGCAGTTCTTC; cdr3_aa: CASSLRAGGIHNEQFF
clone_size: NA; d_call: NA; v_call: TRBV3-1/TRBV3-2; j_call: TRBJ1-2; cdr3_nt: TGTGCCAGCACCCCCGGGGACAACCTTAACTATGGCTACACCTTC; cdr3_aa: CASTPGDNLNYGYTF
clone_size: NA; d_call: NA; v_call: TRBV6-2/TRBV6-3; j_call: TRBJ2-3; cdr3_nt: TGTGCCAGCAGTTACCCAGGGGCTCCCACAGATACGCAGTATTTT; cdr3_aa: CASSYPGAPTDTQYF
clone_size: NA; d_call: TRBD2; v_call: TRBV19; j_call: TRBJ2-1; cdr3_nt: TGTGCCAGTAGTATAAATTGGGTTACCGGGGGGGAGAGCAATGAGCAGTTCTTC; cdr3_aa: CASSINWVTGGESNEQFF
clone_size: NA; d_call: TRBD1; v_call: TRBV6-1; j_call: TRBJ1-2; cdr3_nt: TGTGCCAGCAGTGAACTGCAGGGGGCCGATGGCTACACCTTC; cdr3_aa: CASSELQGADGYTF
clone_size: NA; d_call: NA; v_call: TRBV7-2; j_call: TRBJ1-6; cdr3_nt: TGTGCCAGCAGCTTCGGAATCGCGGGTTACCCCCTCCACTTT; cdr3_aa: CASSFGIAGYPLHF
clone_size: few; d_call: TRBD1; v_call: TRBV29-1; j_call: TRBJ1-2; cdr3_nt: TGCAGCGTTGAGGGAGCGGGACAGGGATTTAAGGATGGCTACACCTTC; cdr3_aa: CSVEGAGQGFKDGYTF
clone_size: NA; d_call: NA; v_call: TRBV12-3/TRBV12-4; j_call: TRBJ2-1; cdr3_nt: TGTGCCAGCAGTTTATTGGCATACAATGAGCAGTTCTTC; cdr3_aa: CASSLLAYNEQFF